The 4 T cell receptor beta chains reported below all come from one sample, sequenced in a study of CD8+ T cells in alopecia areata. Extracted from the samples, RNA was reverse transcribed into cDNA to serve as the sequencing template. TCRdb's copy holds only in-frame clones and misses some; the assay was immunoSEQ multiplex PCR. Of 180,000 or so clones listed, approximately 49% are singletons. Documented treatment: oral pan-JAK inhibitor, 5-10 mg twice daily. The specimen comprised CD8+ T cells sorted from blood, sampled at approximately week 51, from a patient treated with tofacitinib. The receptors originated from a human donor with alopecia areata.

This chain links TRBV27 with TRBJ1-1, with D possibly matching TRBD1 (6 bases). CDR3 length: 16 amino acids. Germline CDR1 MNHEY, CDR2 SMNVEV (reference sequence). V dropped 0 bases and J dropped 2 bases, with 13 bases sitting between them. The CDR3, as DNA: TGTGCCAGCAGTTTATCGGCGGGGGCCCTTAACACTGAAGCTTTCTTT. Its protein is CASSLSAGALNTEAFF.

This clone turned up a few times. V gene TRBV9 combines with J gene TRBJ1-2; maybe TRBD1 (6 bases). The germline CDR1 and CDR2 sequences are SGDLS and YYNGEE. The CDR3 has 14 amino acids. V gave up 2 bases and J gave up 2 bases, with 10 bases separating them. This CDR3 is CASSVWGGNYGYTF. The CDR3 DNA sequence: TGTGCCAGCAGCGTGTGGGGGGGCAACTATGGCTACACCTTC.

The chain links TRBV5-4 to TRBJ1-2; D gene ambiguous. Germline V gives CDR1 SGHNT, CDR2 YYREEE (reference sequence). The CDR3 covers 15 residues. Trimming cost V 0 bases and J 6 bases, with 15 bases left between them. CDR3 loop: CASSLERDQVDGYTF. In DNA form, the CDR3 reads TGTGCCAGCAGCTTGGAGAGGGATCAAGTCGATGGCTACACCTTC.

The V gene is TRBV27, the J gene TRBJ1-5; a possible D gene is TRBD1 (5 bases). Germline lookup yields CDR1 MNHEY and CDR2 SMNVEV (reference sequence). This CDR3 contains 14 residues. Trimming shortened V by 5 bases and J by 5 bases, and 13 bases separated the two germline ends. The CDR3 bases are TGTGCCAGCAGTCCAGGACACAAATATCAGCCCCAGCATTTT. Residues: CASSPGHKYQPQHF.